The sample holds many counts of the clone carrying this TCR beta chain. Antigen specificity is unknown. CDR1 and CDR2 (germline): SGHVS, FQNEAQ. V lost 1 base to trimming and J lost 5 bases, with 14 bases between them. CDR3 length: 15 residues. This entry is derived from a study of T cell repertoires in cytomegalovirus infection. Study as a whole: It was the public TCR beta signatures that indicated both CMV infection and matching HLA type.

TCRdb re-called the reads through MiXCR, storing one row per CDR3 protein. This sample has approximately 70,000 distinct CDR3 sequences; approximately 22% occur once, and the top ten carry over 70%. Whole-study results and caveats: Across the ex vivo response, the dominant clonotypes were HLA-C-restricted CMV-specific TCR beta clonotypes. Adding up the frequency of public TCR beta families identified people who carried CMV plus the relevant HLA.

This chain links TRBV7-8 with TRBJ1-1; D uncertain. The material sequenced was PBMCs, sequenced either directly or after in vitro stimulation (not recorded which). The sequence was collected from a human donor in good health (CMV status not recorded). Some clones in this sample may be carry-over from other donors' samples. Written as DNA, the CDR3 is TGTGCCAGCAGCTTAGTCGGCGTCGGGGTGACTGAAGCTTTCTTT. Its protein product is CASSLVGVGVTEAFF.